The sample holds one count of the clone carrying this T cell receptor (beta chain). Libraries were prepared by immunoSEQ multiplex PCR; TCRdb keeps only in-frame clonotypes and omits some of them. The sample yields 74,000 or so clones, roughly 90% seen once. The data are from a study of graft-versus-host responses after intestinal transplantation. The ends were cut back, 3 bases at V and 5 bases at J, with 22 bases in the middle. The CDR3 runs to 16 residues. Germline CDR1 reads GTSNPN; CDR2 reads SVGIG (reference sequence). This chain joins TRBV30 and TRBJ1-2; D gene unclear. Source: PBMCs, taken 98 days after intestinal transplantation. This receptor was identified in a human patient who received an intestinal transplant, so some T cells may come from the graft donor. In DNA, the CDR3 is TGTGCCTGGAGAAGGGCTGAGTCAGAGAGTAGGTATGGCTACACCTTC. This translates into CAWRRAESESRYGYTF.